A selection of T cell receptor beta chains follows, all from one sample in a study of shared clonotypes between healthy human individuals. Produced via immunoSEQ multiplex PCR; TCRdb's table is partial and in-frame only. The sample yields around 510,000 clones, about 96% seen once. The sequenced sample was naive CD4+ T cells sorted from blood. The origin of the receptors is a woman younger than 45 in good health. Both conserved end residues are part of each CDR3. The order of the fields is D gene, clone size, V gene, J gene, CDR3 DNA, CDR3 protein. The D gene is left open where the match is weak. Size tells how often a clone was seen (once, few, many) or the class of an expanded clone, and some rows leave it out.

>TRBD1|-|TRBV5-1|TRBJ2-7
TGCGCCAGCAGCCGGGGACAGGGGGGTAGCGGGATCGGCGGGCAGTACTTC
CASSRGQGGSGIGGQYF
>-|-|TRBV4-1|TRBJ1-5
TGCGCCAGCAGCCAAGATCCGACGGATTCTAGCAATCAGCCCCAGCATTTT
CASSQDPTDSSNQPQHF
>-|-|TRBV6-1|TRBJ1-5
TGTGCCAGCATACGTGGCCAGGGCGATCAGCCCCAGCATTTT
CASIRGQGDQPQHF
>-|-|TRBV10-3|TRBJ2-7
TGTGCCATCAGTGATAAAGGAACGGTTTACGAGCAGTACTTC
CAISDKGTVYEQYF
>TRBD1|-|TRBV19|TRBJ1-1
TGTGCCAGTAGACGTGGGACAGACCCTCCGTATGCTTTCTTT
CASRRGTDPPYAFF
>TRBD1|once|TRBV5-1|TRBJ2-1
TGCGCCAGCAGCCGCAGGACAGGGGGCACGTACAATGAGCAGTTCTTC
CASSRRTGGTYNEQFF
>TRBD2|-|TRBV6-4|TRBJ2-3
TGTGCCAGCAGTGACCAAGCTAGCGGGAGACCAGATACGCAGTATTTT
CASSDQASGRPDTQYF
>-|-|TRBV9|TRBJ2-3
TGTGCCAGCAGCCCCCAAGCTAGCACCGATACGCAGTATTTT
CASSPQASTDTQYF
>-|-|TRBV7-9|TRBJ1-4
TGTGCCAGCAGCCCCCTCGGGGAAAAACTGTTTTTT
CASSPLGEKLFF
>-|-|TRBV14|TRBJ1-4
TGTGCCAGCAGGCTTACAAGTGAAAAACTGTTTTTT
CASRLTSEKLFF
>TRBD1|-|TRBV4-1|TRBJ1-3
TGCGCCAGCAGCAAGGGACAGGGTGCTGGAAACACCATATATTTT
CASSKGQGAGNTIYF
>-|-|TRBV15|TRBJ2-7
TGTGCCACCAGCAGAGTGTCGACGGTATACGAGCAGTACTTC
CATSRVSTVYEQYF
>-|-|TRBV27|TRBJ1-4
TGTGCCAGCACCAAAGGGGCTCGGGGGACGGAAAAACTGTTTTTT
CASTKGARGTEKLFF
>TRBD1|-|TRBV19|TRBJ2-3
TGTGCCAGTAGGCGACAGGGTCGGACAGATACGCAGTATTTT
CASRRQGRTDTQYF
>-|-|TRBV6-1|TRBJ2-7
TGTGCCAGCAGCGCCGGGCCAGGCTACGAGCAGTACTTC
CASSAGPGYEQYF
>-|-|TRBV11-2|TRBJ1-1
TGTGCCAGCAGCTTAGATCAAGGTGTCACTGAAGCTTTCTTT
CASSLDQGVTEAFF
>-|-|TRBV7-9|TRBJ1-3
TGTGCCAGCAGCTTCCTTGCAGGGACTGGAAACACCATATATTTT
CASSFLAGTGNTIYF
>TRBD2|-|TRBV5-1|TRBJ2-3
TGCGCCAGCAGCTTGTCGCTAGCGGGATACACAGATACGCAGTATTTT
CASSLSLAGYTDTQYF
>TRBD2|-|TRBV18|TRBJ2-1
TGTGCCAGCTCCCCCTTAGCGGGAGGCTCCCTCACCAATGAGCAGTTCTTC
CASSPLAGGSLTNEQFF
>TRBD2|-|TRBV5-8|TRBJ2-1
TGTGCCAGCGTTTTCGCCCTTCAAAGCGGGAGCTCCTACAATGAGCAGTTCTTC
CASVFALQSGSSYNEQFF
>-|-|TRBV5-1|TRBJ2-7
TGCGCCAGCAGCCCGGGAACGCAGGGAAGGCGCTACGAGCAGTACTTC
CASSPGTQGRRYEQYF
>TRBD1|once|TRBV4-2|TRBJ1-1
TGTGCCAGCAGCCAAGGGGGGACAGGAATCACTGAAGCTTTCTTT
CASSQGGTGITEAFF
>-|once|TRBV7-9|TRBJ2-7
TGTGCCAGCAGCGTAGGCTACGAGCAGTACTTC
CASSVGYEQYF
>-|-|TRBV5-1|TRBJ2-1
TGCGCCAGCAGCTTGGGTCGCATCCTGAGTCATGAGCAGTTCTTC
CASSLGRILSHEQFF
>-|-|TRBV19|TRBJ2-1
TGTGCCAGTAGTCGAAGCGGACCTCTTCGCGATGAGCAGTTCTTC
CASSRSGPLRDEQFF
>-|-|TRBV5-5|TRBJ1-5
TGTGCCAGCAGCCCATTAGGGAGGGGAAATAATCAGCCCCAGCATTTT
CASSPLGRGNNQPQHF
>-|-|TRBV5-4|TRBJ2-7
TGTGCCAGCAGCCACCGGGACACCCTCTACGAGCAGTACTTC
CASSHRDTLYEQYF
>-|few|TRBV18|TRBJ1-1
TGTGCCAGCTCACCACGGTCACGGAACACTGAAGCTTTCTTT
CASSPRSRNTEAFF
>TRBD2|-|TRBV14|TRBJ2-3
TGTGCCAGCAGCCAAGGAGGGACTACGTACGGTACGCAGTATTTT
CASSQGGTTYGTQYF
>TRBD1|-|TRBV5-1|TRBJ1-6
TGCGCCAGCAGCGACGGGACAGTCAATTCACCCCTCCACTTT
CASSDGTVNSPLHF
>TRBD1|-|TRBV5-4|TRBJ1-2
TGTGCCAGCAGCCCTGGGACAGCGACTAACTATGGCTACACCTTC
CASSPGTATNYGYTF
>TRBD1|-|TRBV19|TRBJ1-5
TGTGCCAGTAGTATAGGACAGGGCCGGCGGCAGCCCCAGCATTTT
CASSIGQGRRQPQHF
>-|-|TRBV2|TRBJ2-7
TGTGCCAGCAGTTTACAGGGCACGACCTACGAGCAGTACTTC
CASSLQGTTYEQYF